This T cell receptor (beta chain) originates from a study of identical twins. The study's findings and limits: Modelling underestimated the level of out-of-frame TCR alpha sharing observed in monozygotic twins. Where out-of-frame alpha sequences were twin-shared, they showed excess low generation probability.

MiXCR was run by TCRdb on the 5' RACE reads, yielding one entry per CDR3 protein. This table holds some 320,000 distinct CDR3 sequences, around an eighth found once. V shed 2 bases, J shed 8 bases, and the junction held 11 bases outside the gene matches. This CDR3 comprises 17 residues. Germline CDR1 reads LGHNA; CDR2 reads YNFKEQ. With regard to this clonotype: Its antigen is unidentified.

These data were also reused for a study on yellow fever vaccine responses in identical twins.

The receptor comes from a woman younger than 30 in good health. This chain joins TRBV4-2 and TRBJ2-1; 11 bases map to TRBD2. Sequencing was performed on CD8+ T cells sorted from blood. CDR3 sequence reads: CASSQYSGRAAFDEQFF. The CDR3 region has the DNA TGTGCCAGCAGCCAATATAGCGGGAGGGCCGCATTCGATGAGCAGTTCTTC.